This T cell receptor beta chain appears in the sequencing data of a study of control samples from healthy donors and cancer patients. CDR3 length: 13 residues. V lost 5 bases, J lost 9 bases, and 11 bases lay in between. CDR1 is SGHAT and CDR2 is FQNNGV in the germline V gene. The method was immunoSEQ multiplex PCR; TCRdb's version includes in-frame clones alone and lacks a portion of them. Among 85,000 to 110,000 clones listed, approximately 90% were seen once. The specimen sequenced was PBMCs. The chain carries TRBV11-2 and TRBJ1-6; D is ambiguous. This receptor was obtained from a man aged 55-75 years with lung cancer. CDR3 sequence reads: CASSLSLGSPLHF. CDR3 DNA sequence: TGTGCCAGCAGCCTAAGCCTTGGTTCACCCCTCCACTTT.